This T cell receptor (beta chain) was recorded in a study of blood T cell repertoires in COVID-19. Study at large: Acute-phase and convalescent COVID-19 samples originated in the United States, Italy and Spain. Sources were T cells, B-cell-depleted T cells, or PBMCs; the material itself was cDNA or gDNA.

Trimming shortened V by 6 bases and J by 2 bases, and 11 bases separated the two germline ends. The length of the CDR3 is 13 residues. Looked up from germline, CDR1 is MNHEY and CDR2 is SVGAGI. Original handling: Nucleated cell number was recorded as an estimate derived from reference gene primer amplification. The repertoire was sequenced with immunoSEQ multiplex PCR; TCRdb's copy has only in-frame clones and lacks some. The V and J calls and clone size are taken from that table; D and trimming were inferred from the DNA. Of more than 250,000 clones detected, approximately 86% appear once; the ten largest clones hold less than 4%.

Sequencing input: peripheral blood. V is TRBV6-5 and J is TRBJ2-7, with a possible D match to TRBD1 (6 bases). The sequence was collected from a man younger than 30 with active or convalescent COVID-19. The CDR3 loop is CASRHGQTYEQYF. The CDR3 coding sequence is TGTGCCAGCAGACACGGACAGACCTACGAGCAGTACTTC.